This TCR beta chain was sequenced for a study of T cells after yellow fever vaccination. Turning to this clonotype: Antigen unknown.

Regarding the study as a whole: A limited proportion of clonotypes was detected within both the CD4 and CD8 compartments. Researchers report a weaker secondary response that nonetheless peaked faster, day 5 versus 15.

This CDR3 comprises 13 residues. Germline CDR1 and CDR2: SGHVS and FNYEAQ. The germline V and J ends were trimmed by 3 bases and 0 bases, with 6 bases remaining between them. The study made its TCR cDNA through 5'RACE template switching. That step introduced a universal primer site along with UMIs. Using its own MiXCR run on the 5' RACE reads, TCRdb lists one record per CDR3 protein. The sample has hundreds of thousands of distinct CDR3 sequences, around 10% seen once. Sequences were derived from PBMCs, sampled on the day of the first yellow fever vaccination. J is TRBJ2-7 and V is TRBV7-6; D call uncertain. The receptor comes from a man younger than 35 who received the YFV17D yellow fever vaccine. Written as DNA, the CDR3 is TGTGCCAGCAGCTTGAAGGGCTCCTACGAGCAGTACTTC. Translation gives CASSLKGSYEQYF.